This T cell receptor (beta chain) was identified in a study of T cell responses to AZD1222 COVID-19 vaccine. Overall study findings and caveats: The sample set comprised mostly white British donors with more females, and clonal diversity was possibly underestimated. Increases in Spike-specific TCR breadth and depth were seen after two AZD1222 doses. Sampling that yielded the repertoires occurred only after the peak T cell response. Of spike-specific TCRs, nearly half reportedly target regions left unmutated in variants.

V dropped 0 bases and J dropped 3 bases, with 10 bases sitting between them. The germline V gene has CDR1 LGHDT and CDR2 YNNKEL (reference sequence). The CDR3 is made up of 15 amino acids. This clone was found once. Its target is unknown. The data were produced by immunoSEQ multiplex PCR, yet TCRdb's version contains in-frame clones alone and is incomplete. There are about 84,000 clones in the sample; roughly 88% occur only once, and about 12% lies in the top ten. This specimen was peripheral blood, taken 28 days after the second AZD1222 dose. The receptor's source is an adult who received the AZD1222 COVID-19 vaccine. V usage is TRBV3-1 (or the pseudogene TRBV3-2) and J usage is TRBJ2-3; D is uncertain. CDR3 protein: CASSQERRLTDTQYF. The CDR3 bases are TGTGCCAGCAGCCAAGAGAGGAGACTGACAGATACGCAGTATTTT.